This TCR beta chain derives from a study of T cell repertoires in cytomegalovirus infection. Study context: CMV epitopes in the study were HLA-C-restricted (recently identified) and HLA-B-restricted (well studied). A matching HLA type, together with CMV infection, was signaled by public TCR beta signatures. Study conclusions and caveats: The cumulative frequency of public TCR beta families identified carriers of CMV plus the relevant HLA. Ex vivo, HLA-C-restricted CMV-specific TCR beta clonotypes prevailed over the rest of the response.

Comments on this clonotype: Its cognate antigen is unknown.

TCRdb re-analysed the reads in MiXCR, keeping a single row per CDR3 protein. The sample carries approximately 1,000,000 distinct CDR3 sequences, around 32% recorded once. Germline V gene data show CDR1 as SQVTM and CDR2 as ANQGSEA. CDR3 size: 18 residues. The J segment lost 1 base and the V segment lost 3 bases, leaving 13 bases of the junction unmatched. The origin of this receptor is a human donor in good health (CMV status not recorded). Some clones in this sample may be carry-over from other donors' samples. Sequenced material: cultured CD8+ T cells from PBMCs, taken from culture after CMV antigen stimulation. V and J are TRBV29-1 and TRBJ2-1; 9 positions match TRBD2. CDR3 in amino acids: CSVELAGVLGHSYNEQFF. CDR3 DNA: TGCAGCGTTGAGTTAGCGGGGGTCCTAGGGCATTCCTACAATGAGCAGTTCTTC.